A single T cell receptor beta chain is shown here with its context. The data stem from a study of blood T cell repertoires in COVID-19. Study-level information: Whether acute or convalescent, the COVID-19 samples came from the United States, Italy and Spain. The cDNA or gDNA used as material had been derived from T cells, B-cell-depleted T cells, or PBMCs.

As handled by the study authors: Amplification with reference gene primers provided the estimates of nucleated cell counts. Produced via immunoSEQ multiplex PCR; TCRdb's table is partial and in-frame only. V, J and clone size were drawn from that table, and D and trimming were deduced from the DNA. The sample has some 97,000 clones; around nine tenths are singletons. With 7 bases clipped from V and 2 bases from J, the junction kept 12 bases outside the gene matches. The germline V gene encodes CDR1 SNHLY and CDR2 FYNNEI. This CDR3 is built from 16 residues. The sequence was collected from a man aged 50 or older with acute or convalescent COVID-19. The sample consisted of peripheral blood. This chain uses TRBV2 with TRBJ1-1, with 8 positions matching TRBD1. Here the CDR3 reads CASKGPGQEGNTEAFF. The CDR3 DNA sequence: TGTGCCAGCAAAGGTCCGGGACAGGAGGGAAACACTGAAGCTTTCTTT.